The source of this T cell receptor beta chain is a study of CD8 T cells in ankylosing spondylitis. Study findings and constraints: Reactive arthritis synovial fluid and blood were previously reported to contain some motif variants. The authors found the disease-linked clones to be CD8+ and relatively rare in peripheral blood. A TCR beta motif of about eight highly homologous variants seemed to mark ankylosing spondylitis blood.

To note about this clonotype: Its specificity is not known.

Per the germline V gene, CDR1 is SGHDT and CDR2 is YYEEEE. V lost 2 bases, J lost 9 bases, and 14 bases lay in between. The CDR3 contains 13 residues. Quantitative 5'-RACE with molecular barcodes was used to make the TCR beta libraries. Using its own MiXCR run on the 5' RACE reads, TCRdb lists one record per CDR3 protein. This repertoire shows hundreds of thousands of distinct CDR3 sequences, about 15% found once; its top ten account for 1%. The TCR was taken from a male donor with ankylosing spondylitis. This chain joins TRBV5-6 and TRBJ2-5, with D perhaps given as TRBD1 or TRBD2 (6 bases each). Material: blood, either unsorted or a sorted T cell fraction (not recorded which). Here the CDR3 reads CASSFDRRGAQYF. The CDR3 DNA sequence: TGTGCCAGCAGCTTTGACAGAAGGGGGGCCCAGTACTTC.